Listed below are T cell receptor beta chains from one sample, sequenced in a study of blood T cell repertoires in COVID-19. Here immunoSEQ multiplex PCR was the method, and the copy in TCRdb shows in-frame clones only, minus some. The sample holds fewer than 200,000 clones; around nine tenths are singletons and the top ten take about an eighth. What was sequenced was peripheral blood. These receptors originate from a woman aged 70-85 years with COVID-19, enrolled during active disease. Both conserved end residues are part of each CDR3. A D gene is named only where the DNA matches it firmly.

CDR3: CSGGTSGVSTDTQYF
DNA: TGCAGCGGGGGGACTAGCGGGGTTAGCACAGATACGCAGTATTTT
J: TRBJ2-3
V: TRBV29-1
D: TRBD2

CDR3: CASSFHYEQYF
DNA: TGTGCCAGCAGCTTCCACTACGAGCAGTACTTC
J: TRBJ2-7
V: TRBV5-6
D: -

CDR3: CATAVGVAGSTSTDTQYF
DNA: TGTGCCACCGCCGTCGGGGTAGCGGGGTCTACTAGCACAGATACGCAGTATTTT
J: TRBJ2-3
V: TRBV24-1
D: TRBD2

CDR3: CAIGTGTNYGYTF
DNA: TGTGCCATCGGGACAGGGACCAACTATGGCTACACCTTC
J: TRBJ1-2
V: TRBV7-8
D: TRBD1

CDR3: CASTPQGEDYGYTF
DNA: TGTGCCAGCACACCTCAGGGGGAGGACTATGGCTACACCTTC
J: TRBJ1-2
V: TRBV11-3
D: TRBD1

CDR3: CASSDRAQETQYF
DNA: TGTGCCAGCAGTGACAGGGCCCAAGAGACCCAGTACTTC
J: TRBJ2-5
V: TRBV12-3/TRBV12-4
D: TRBD1

CDR3: CASGSGMRMNTEAFF
DNA: TGTGCCAGCGGGTCAGGGATGCGGATGAACACTGAAGCTTTCTTT
J: TRBJ1-1
V: TRBV6-5
D: -

CDR3: CASSWRQGAYSSYNSPLHF
DNA: TGCGCCAGCAGCTGGAGACAGGGAGCTTATAGCTCCTATAATTCACCCCTCCACTTT
J: TRBJ1-6
V: TRBV5-1
D: TRBD1

CDR3: CASSEVSGQGNTDTQYF
DNA: TGCGCCAGCAGTGAGGTTTCGGGACAGGGTAACACAGATACGCAGTATTTT
J: TRBJ2-3
V: TRBV10-2
D: TRBD1

CDR3: CASSQGWGTSYGYTF
DNA: TGTGCCAGCAGCCAAGGTTGGGGGACATCCTATGGCTACACCTTC
J: TRBJ1-2
V: TRBV3-1/TRBV3-2
D: -